The rows below give T cell receptor beta chains drawn from one sample of a study of shared clonotypes between healthy human individuals. Produced via immunoSEQ multiplex PCR; TCRdb's table is partial and in-frame only. The repertoire holds millions of clones, with approximately 93% as singletons. Sequencing was done on a sample of naive CD4+ T cells from PBMCs. The source of these receptors is a man aged 18 to 35 in good health. Some clones in this sample may be carry-over from other donors' samples. Both conserved end residues are part of each CDR3. D genes are given only for firm matches. Size values are once, few and many counts, or a class for expanded clones, and some rows have none.

j_call: TRBJ1-1
d_call: TRBD1
clone_size: NA
v_call: TRBV2
cdr3_aa: CASRDSGNTEAFF
cdr3_nt: TGTGCCAGCCGGGACAGCGGGAACACTGAAGCTTTCTTT

j_call: TRBJ1-5
d_call: NA
clone_size: NA
v_call: TRBV19
cdr3_aa: CASRDRGNQPQHF
cdr3_nt: TGTGCCAGTAGGGACAGAGGCAATCAGCCCCAGCATTTT

j_call: TRBJ1-2
d_call: NA
clone_size: NA
v_call: TRBV10-2
cdr3_aa: CASSESGPRGYGYTF
cdr3_nt: TGCGCCAGCAGTGAGTCGGGGCCGCGGGGCTATGGCTACACCTTC

j_call: TRBJ2-2
d_call: NA
clone_size: few
v_call: TRBV4-1
cdr3_aa: CASSAAGTFNGELFF
cdr3_nt: TGCGCCAGCAGCGCAGCCGGGACATTTAACGGGGAGCTGTTTTTT

j_call: TRBJ1-4
d_call: NA
clone_size: NA
v_call: TRBV11-1
cdr3_aa: CASSLRGLATNEKLFF
cdr3_nt: TGTGCCAGCAGCTTACGAGGGTTGGCAACTAATGAAAAACTGTTTTTT

j_call: TRBJ1-5
d_call: NA
clone_size: NA
v_call: TRBV30
cdr3_aa: CAWSAYSNQPQHF
cdr3_nt: TGTGCCTGGAGTGCTTATAGCAATCAGCCCCAGCATTTT

j_call: TRBJ1-3
d_call: NA
clone_size: once
v_call: TRBV18
cdr3_aa: CASSPSNGDTIYF
cdr3_nt: TGTGCCAGCTCACCATCCAACGGAGACACCATATATTTT

j_call: TRBJ1-4
d_call: NA
clone_size: NA
v_call: TRBV28
cdr3_aa: CASSRPGTGVGEKLFF
cdr3_nt: TGTGCCAGCAGCCGACCAGGGACTGGCGTCGGTGAAAAACTGTTTTTT

j_call: TRBJ1-2
d_call: NA
clone_size: NA
v_call: TRBV5-1
cdr3_aa: CASSLGQSGGGYTF
cdr3_nt: TGCGCCAGCAGCTTGGGACAGAGCGGTGGTGGCTACACCTTC

j_call: TRBJ1-5
d_call: NA
clone_size: once
v_call: TRBV28
cdr3_aa: CASSLQGGHQPQHF
cdr3_nt: TGTGCCAGCAGTTTACAAGGGGGGCATCAGCCCCAGCATTTT

j_call: TRBJ2-2
d_call: NA
clone_size: NA
v_call: TRBV5-6
cdr3_aa: CASSLPHTMGTGELFF
cdr3_nt: TGTGCCAGCAGCTTGCCTCACACGATGGGGACCGGGGAGCTGTTTTTT

j_call: TRBJ2-7
d_call: TRBD2
clone_size: NA
v_call: TRBV5-1
cdr3_aa: CASSLTGGVPYEQYF
cdr3_nt: TGCGCCAGCAGCTTGACGGGAGGCGTCCCCTACGAGCAGTACTTC

j_call: TRBJ2-1
d_call: TRBD2
clone_size: NA
v_call: TRBV11-3
cdr3_aa: CASKSGRGDNEQFF
cdr3_nt: TGTGCCAGCAAAAGCGGGAGAGGTGATAATGAGCAGTTCTTC

j_call: TRBJ1-1
d_call: TRBD1
clone_size: NA
v_call: TRBV11-1
cdr3_aa: CASSQKGQLNTEAFF
cdr3_nt: TGTGCCAGCAGCCAGAAGGGACAGCTCAACACTGAAGCTTTCTTT

j_call: TRBJ1-1
d_call: NA
clone_size: NA
v_call: TRBV7-9
cdr3_aa: CASSLALRATDTEAFF
cdr3_nt: TGTGCCAGCAGCTTAGCGCTCAGGGCCACGGACACTGAAGCTTTCTTT

j_call: TRBJ1-3
d_call: NA
clone_size: once
v_call: TRBV14
cdr3_aa: CASSQRLGALSGNTIYF
cdr3_nt: TGTGCCAGCAGCCAACGACTGGGTGCTCTCTCTGGAAACACCATATATTTT

j_call: TRBJ2-2
d_call: NA
clone_size: NA
v_call: TRBV5-1
cdr3_aa: CASSLFETNTGELFF
cdr3_nt: TGCGCCAGCAGCTTGTTTGAGACCAACACCGGGGAGCTGTTTTTT

j_call: TRBJ2-7
d_call: NA
clone_size: NA
v_call: TRBV27
cdr3_aa: CASSSMGSGENEQYF
cdr3_nt: TGTGCCAGCAGCTCCATGGGTAGCGGTGAGAACGAGCAGTACTTC

j_call: TRBJ1-1
d_call: NA
clone_size: few
v_call: TRBV4-2
cdr3_aa: CASSQEVGRATEAFF
cdr3_nt: TGTGCCAGCAGCCAAGAAGTTGGCAGGGCCACTGAAGCTTTCTTT

j_call: TRBJ1-5
d_call: NA
clone_size: few
v_call: TRBV11-3
cdr3_aa: CASSLQGCPLNQPQHF
cdr3_nt: TGTGCCAGCAGCCTACAGGGTTGCCCCCTCAATCAGCCCCAGCATTTT

j_call: TRBJ2-7
d_call: NA
clone_size: NA
v_call: TRBV28
cdr3_aa: CASSFWAGASEQYF
cdr3_nt: TGTGCCAGCAGTTTTTGGGCAGGGGCCTCCGAGCAGTACTTC

j_call: TRBJ1-5
d_call: NA
clone_size: NA
v_call: TRBV7-2
cdr3_aa: CASSLEQIHSNQPQHF
cdr3_nt: TGTGCCAGCAGCTTAGAACAGATTCATAGCAATCAGCCCCAGCATTTT

j_call: TRBJ2-7
d_call: NA
clone_size: NA
v_call: TRBV20-1
cdr3_aa: CSAKTSYEQYF
cdr3_nt: TGCAGTGCCAAAACTAGCTACGAGCAGTACTTC

j_call: TRBJ1-2
d_call: TRBD1
clone_size: NA
v_call: TRBV6-1
cdr3_aa: CASSYTGATYGYTF
cdr3_nt: TGTGCCAGCAGCTACACAGGGGCCACCTATGGCTACACCTTC

j_call: TRBJ1-5
d_call: NA
clone_size: NA
v_call: TRBV6-5
cdr3_aa: CASMGGSNQPQHF
cdr3_nt: TGTGCCAGCATGGGTGGGAGCAATCAGCCCCAGCATTTT

j_call: TRBJ1-5
d_call: NA
clone_size: few
v_call: TRBV9
cdr3_aa: CASSVGTVNQPQHF
cdr3_nt: TGTGCCAGCAGCGTAGGAACAGTCAATCAGCCCCAGCATTTT

j_call: TRBJ2-1
d_call: TRBD2
clone_size: NA
v_call: TRBV11-1
cdr3_aa: CASSGYSGRATRFF
cdr3_nt: TGTGCCAGCAGCGGATATAGCGGGAGGGCTACTCGGTTCTTC

j_call: TRBJ2-7
d_call: TRBD1
clone_size: NA
v_call: TRBV9
cdr3_aa: CASSHNIYEGATVKYEQYF
cdr3_nt: TGTGCCAGCAGCCACAATATTTACGAGGGGGCTACCGTTAAATACGAGCAGTACTTC

j_call: TRBJ1-5
d_call: NA
clone_size: NA
v_call: TRBV21-1
cdr3_aa: CASSTRTHSNQPQHF
cdr3_nt: TGTGCCAGCAGCACCAGGACACATAGCAATCAGCCCCAGCATTTT

j_call: TRBJ2-3
d_call: TRBD1
clone_size: NA
v_call: TRBV11-3
cdr3_aa: CASSQGGKTDTQYF
cdr3_nt: TGTGCCAGCAGCCAAGGGGGCAAAACAGATACGCAGTATTTT

j_call: TRBJ2-7
d_call: NA
clone_size: NA
v_call: TRBV7-3
cdr3_aa: CASSDRGGPSYEQYF
cdr3_nt: TGTGCCAGCAGCGATAGAGGTGGGCCCTCCTACGAGCAGTACTTC

j_call: TRBJ2-2
d_call: TRBD1
clone_size: NA
v_call: TRBV29-1
cdr3_aa: CSAARQGIFTGELFF
cdr3_nt: TGCAGCGCCGCCAGACAGGGGATCTTCACCGGGGAGCTGTTTTTT

j_call: TRBJ2-5
d_call: NA
clone_size: NA
v_call: TRBV30
cdr3_aa: CAWSVAEGKTQYF
cdr3_nt: TGTGCCTGGAGTGTGGCCGAGGGAAAGACCCAGTACTTC

j_call: TRBJ2-5
d_call: NA
clone_size: NA
v_call: TRBV10-3
cdr3_aa: CAISSRETQYF
cdr3_nt: TGTGCCATCAGTTCAAGGGAGACCCAGTACTTC

j_call: TRBJ1-4
d_call: NA
clone_size: NA
v_call: TRBV28
cdr3_aa: CASSSWGNSNEKLFF
cdr3_nt: TGTGCCAGCAGTTCGTGGGGCAACTCGAATGAAAAACTGTTTTTT

j_call: TRBJ2-1
d_call: TRBD2
clone_size: NA
v_call: TRBV9
cdr3_aa: CASSVDAYVTSGRRSYNEQFF
cdr3_nt: TGTGCCAGCAGCGTCGACGCGTACGTGACTAGCGGAAGGAGGTCCTACAATGAGCAGTTCTTC

j_call: TRBJ1-1
d_call: TRBD1
clone_size: NA
v_call: TRBV7-2
cdr3_aa: CASSFDRGGTEAFF
cdr3_nt: TGTGCCAGCAGCTTTGACAGGGGAGGAACTGAAGCTTTCTTT

j_call: TRBJ1-1
d_call: TRBD1
clone_size: NA
v_call: TRBV5-1
cdr3_aa: CASSLYRGTTEAFF
cdr3_nt: TGCGCCAGCAGCCTCTACAGGGGGACCACTGAAGCTTTCTTT

j_call: TRBJ1-4
d_call: TRBD1
clone_size: NA
v_call: TRBV28
cdr3_aa: CASSPRTGANEKLFF
cdr3_nt: TGTGCCAGCAGCCCCAGGACAGGGGCTAATGAAAAACTGTTTTTT

j_call: TRBJ1-1
d_call: NA
clone_size: NA
v_call: TRBV18
cdr3_aa: CASSPGEGTEAFF
cdr3_nt: TGTGCCAGCTCACCGGGGGAGGGCACTGAAGCTTTCTTT

j_call: TRBJ2-1
d_call: NA
clone_size: NA
v_call: TRBV7-3
cdr3_aa: CASSESSYNEQFF
cdr3_nt: TGTGCCAGCAGCGAGAGCTCCTACAATGAGCAGTTCTTC

j_call: TRBJ1-5
d_call: TRBD1
clone_size: NA
v_call: TRBV6-5
cdr3_aa: CASQTGGTNQPQHF
cdr3_nt: TGTGCCAGCCAAACAGGGGGAACCAATCAGCCCCAGCATTTT

j_call: TRBJ2-3
d_call: NA
clone_size: NA
v_call: TRBV7-3
cdr3_aa: CASSSRQGGTQYF
cdr3_nt: TGTGCCAGCAGCTCCCGACAGGGAGGTACGCAGTATTTT

j_call: TRBJ2-7
d_call: NA
clone_size: NA
v_call: TRBV7-6
cdr3_aa: CASSARWLSYEQYF
cdr3_nt: TGTGCCAGCAGCGCTAGGTGGCTATCCTACGAGCAGTACTTC

j_call: TRBJ1-1
d_call: TRBD1
clone_size: NA
v_call: TRBV6-1
cdr3_aa: CASSVDRGGTEAFF
cdr3_nt: TGTGCCAGCAGCGTCGACAGGGGAGGGACTGAAGCTTTCTTT

j_call: TRBJ2-1
d_call: NA
clone_size: NA
v_call: TRBV7-3
cdr3_aa: CASSLFRGAPDEQFF
cdr3_nt: TGTGCCAGCAGCTTATTCCGGGGGGCGCCGGATGAGCAGTTCTTC

j_call: TRBJ1-2
d_call: NA
clone_size: NA
v_call: TRBV4-1
cdr3_aa: CASSPGPSASGYTF
cdr3_nt: TGCGCCAGCAGCCCGGGACCCTCAGCGTCCGGCTACACCTTC

j_call: TRBJ2-1
d_call: NA
clone_size: NA
v_call: TRBV27
cdr3_aa: CASRERKPSYNEQFF
cdr3_nt: TGTGCCAGCCGGGAGCGAAAACCGTCCTACAATGAGCAGTTCTTC

j_call: TRBJ2-5
d_call: NA
clone_size: NA
v_call: TRBV11-2
cdr3_aa: CASSLGVRETQYF
cdr3_nt: TGTGCCAGCAGCTTGGGGGTGCGAGAGACCCAGTACTTC

j_call: TRBJ1-5
d_call: NA
clone_size: NA
v_call: TRBV7-2
cdr3_aa: CASSLAIRFNQPQHF
cdr3_nt: TGTGCCAGCAGCTTAGCGATTCGTTTCAATCAGCCCCAGCATTTT